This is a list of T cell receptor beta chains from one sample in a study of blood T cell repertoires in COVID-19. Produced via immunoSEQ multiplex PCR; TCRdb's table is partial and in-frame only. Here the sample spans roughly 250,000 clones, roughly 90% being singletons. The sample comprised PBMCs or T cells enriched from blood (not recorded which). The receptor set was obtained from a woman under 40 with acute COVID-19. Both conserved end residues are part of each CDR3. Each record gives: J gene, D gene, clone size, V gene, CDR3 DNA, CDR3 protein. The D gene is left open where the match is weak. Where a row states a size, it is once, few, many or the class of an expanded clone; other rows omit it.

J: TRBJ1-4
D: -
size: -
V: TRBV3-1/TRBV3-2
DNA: TGTGCCAGCAGCGGGAGGCCGGCTAATGAAAAACTGTTTTTT
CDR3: CASSGRPANEKLFF

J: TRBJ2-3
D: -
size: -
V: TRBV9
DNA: TGTGCCAGCAGCGTAGACCCTTTACAGGGTTCCTCCACAGATACGCAGTATTTT
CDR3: CASSVDPLQGSSTDTQYF

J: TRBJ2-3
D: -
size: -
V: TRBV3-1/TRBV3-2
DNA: TGTGCCAGCAGCCAGGAGAGGGATACGCAGTATTTT
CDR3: CASSQERDTQYF

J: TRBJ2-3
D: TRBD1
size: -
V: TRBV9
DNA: TGTGCCAGCAGCGTCCACTCGGGACAGGGGGCTGGAAATACGCAGTATTTT
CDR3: CASSVHSGQGAGNTQYF

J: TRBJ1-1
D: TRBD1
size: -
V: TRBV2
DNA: TGTGCCAGCAGTCCGGACAGGGGGGGTATTACTGAAGCTTTCTTT
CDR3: CASSPDRGGITEAFF

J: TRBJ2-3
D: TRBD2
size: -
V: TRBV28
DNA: TGTGCCAGCAGTCTACGGACTAGCATGGATACGCAGTATTTT
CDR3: CASSLRTSMDTQYF

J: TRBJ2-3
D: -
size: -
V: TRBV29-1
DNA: TGCAGCGTTGAAGAGGCCGGCACAGATACGCAGTATTTT
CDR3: CSVEEAGTDTQYF

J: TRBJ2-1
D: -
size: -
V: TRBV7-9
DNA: TGTGCCAGCAGCCCGAAAAGACAGTACAATGAGCAGTTCTTC
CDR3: CASSPKRQYNEQFF

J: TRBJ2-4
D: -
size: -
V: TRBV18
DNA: TGTGCCAGCTCACCCGGGGGAAAAAACATTCAGTACTTC
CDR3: CASSPGGKNIQYF

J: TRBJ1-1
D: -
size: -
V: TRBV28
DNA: TGTGCCAGCAGTTTAGGGAGGTCTGAAGCTTTCTTT
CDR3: CASSLGRSEAFF

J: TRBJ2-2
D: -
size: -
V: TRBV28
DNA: TGTGCCAGCAGTATAACAGGAACCGGGGAGCTGTTTTTT
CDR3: CASSITGTGELFF

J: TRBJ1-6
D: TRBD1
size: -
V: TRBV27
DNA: TGTGCCAGCAAGGGACAGGGGACTGATAATTCACCCCTCCACTTT
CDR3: CASKGQGTDNSPLHF

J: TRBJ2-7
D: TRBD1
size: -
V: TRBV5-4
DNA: TGTGCCAGCAGCTGGGGACAGGGTCCGACCTACGAGCAGTACTTC
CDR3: CASSWGQGPTYEQYF

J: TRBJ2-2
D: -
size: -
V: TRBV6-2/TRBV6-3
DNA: TGTGCCAGCAGTGGGGGGATTAACACCGGGGAGCTGTTTTTT
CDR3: CASSGGINTGELFF

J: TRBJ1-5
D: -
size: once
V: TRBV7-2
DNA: TGTGCCAGCAGCTTAGTGCAGGGTCAGCAGCCCCAGCATTTT
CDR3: CASSLVQGQQPQHF

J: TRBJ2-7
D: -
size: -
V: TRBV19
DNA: TGTGCCACCTCAGGGCCGGGAGTGGGCTACGAGCAGTACTTC
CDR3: CATSGPGVGYEQYF

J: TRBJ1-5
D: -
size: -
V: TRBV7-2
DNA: TGTGCCAGCAGCTTAGCGGCCAATCAGCCCCAGCATTTT
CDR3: CASSLAANQPQHF

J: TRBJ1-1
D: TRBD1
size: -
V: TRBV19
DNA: TGTGCCAGTATTTTCGGGACAGGGAACACTGAAGCTTTCTTT
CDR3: CASIFGTGNTEAFF

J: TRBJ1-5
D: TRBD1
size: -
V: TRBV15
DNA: TGTGCCACCAGCAGAGGGTTTGATGCGGGACAGGGCTCGCGCAATCAGCCCCAGCATTTT
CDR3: CATSRGFDAGQGSRNQPQHF

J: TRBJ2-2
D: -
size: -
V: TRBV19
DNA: TGTGCCAGTAGTATATTAGGGGCCGCGAACACCGGGGAGCTGTTTTTT
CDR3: CASSILGAANTGELFF

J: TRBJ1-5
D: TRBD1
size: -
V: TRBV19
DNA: TGTGCCAGTAGTCAGATAACAGGGGGCAATCAGCCCCAGCATTTT
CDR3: CASSQITGGNQPQHF

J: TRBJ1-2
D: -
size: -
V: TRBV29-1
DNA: TGCAGCATAGATACGGGTGGCTACACCTTC
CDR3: CSIDTGGYTF

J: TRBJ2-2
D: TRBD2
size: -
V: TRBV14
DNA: TGTGCCAGCAGCCGCCTACTAGCGGGGAACACCGGGGAGCTGTTTTTT
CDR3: CASSRLLAGNTGELFF

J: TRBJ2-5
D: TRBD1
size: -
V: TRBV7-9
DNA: TGTGCCAGCAGCACCCCCCCCTGGGACAGAAAAGAGACCCAGTACTTC
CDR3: CASSTPPWDRKETQYF

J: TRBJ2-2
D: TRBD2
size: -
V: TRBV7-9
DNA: TGTGCCAGCAGCCCCGTTGTGGGGGGGGCCGGGGAGCTGTTTTTT
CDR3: CASSPVVGGAGELFF

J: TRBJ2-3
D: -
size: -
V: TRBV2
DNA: TGTGCCAGCTGTATAGGCGGGGCCGCAGATACGCAGTATTTT
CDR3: CASCIGGAADTQYF

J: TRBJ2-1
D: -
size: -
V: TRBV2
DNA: TGTGCCAGCTCGATAAGCGGGCAGCCAGCCTACAATGAGCAGTTCTTC
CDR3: CASSISGQPAYNEQFF

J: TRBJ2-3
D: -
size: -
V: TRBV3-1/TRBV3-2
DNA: TGTGCCAGCAGCCAACCGGGCCACCGAGGGTCAGATACGCAGTATTTT
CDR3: CASSQPGHRGSDTQYF

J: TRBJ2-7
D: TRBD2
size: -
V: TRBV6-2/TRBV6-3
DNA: TGTGCCAGCAGTTCCGGGACTAGCGGGAGGACGCCCTACGAGCAGTACTTC
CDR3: CASSSGTSGRTPYEQYF

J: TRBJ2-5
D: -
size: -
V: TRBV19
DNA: TGTGCCAGTAAAAGCAGGGAAGGAGACCAAGAGACCCAGTACTTC
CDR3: CASKSREGDQETQYF

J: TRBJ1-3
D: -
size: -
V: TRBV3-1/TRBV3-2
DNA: TGTGCCAGCAGCTCAACTGGAAACACCATATATTTT
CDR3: CASSSTGNTIYF

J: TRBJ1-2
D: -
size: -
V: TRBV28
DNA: TGTGCCAGCAGCGAAACAGGGAGTGGCTACACCTTC
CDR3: CASSETGSGYTF

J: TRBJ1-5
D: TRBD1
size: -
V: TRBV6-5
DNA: TGTGCCAGCAGTTCCGGACAGGGGAGGCAGCCCCAGCATTTT
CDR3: CASSSGQGRQPQHF

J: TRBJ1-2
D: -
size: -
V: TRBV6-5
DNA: TGTGCCAGCAGTCCGACGGGTAGCCAGGGTGGCTACACCTTC
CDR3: CASSPTGSQGGYTF

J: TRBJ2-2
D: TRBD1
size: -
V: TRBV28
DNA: TGTGCCAGCAGATCGGGACAGGGGGCCACCGGGGAGCTGTTTTTT
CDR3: CASRSGQGATGELFF